Below, 16 T cell receptor beta chains from the same sample are listed, as sequenced in a study of OX40 agonist ivuxolimab in advanced cancers. The protocol was immunoSEQ multiplex PCR, while the TCRdb copy is restricted to in-frame clones and leaves out a portion. Of under 50,000 clones listed, roughly 80% were seen once; the top ten hold about 8.1%. This specimen consisted of CD4+ or CD8+ T cells sorted from blood, obtained in a trial of the OX40 agonist ivuxolimab. The receptors were sampled from an adult with an advanced solid tumor such as melanoma, head and neck, liver or kidney cancer.

J is TRBJ2-7 and V is TRBV27, with a tentative D call TRBD2 (6 bases). V lost 5 bases and J 5 bases, leaving 16 bases between the germline ends. The CDR3 sequence is 14 residues long. Per germline, CDR1 MNHEY and CDR2 SMNVEV (reference sequence). The CDR3 here is CASSPQRAMNEQYF. The CDR3 DNA is TGTGCCAGCAGTCCTCAGCGGGCAATGAACGAGCAGTACTTC.

The chain has TRBV13 and TRBJ2-1; D may be TRBD1 (5 bases). Germline V gives CDR1 PRHDT, CDR2 FYEKMQ (reference sequence). V gave up 8 bases and J gave up 4 bases, with 12 bases separating them. The CDR3 totals 13 residues. The CDR3 DNA reads TGTGCCAGCGCGTCAGGGAAATACAATGAGCAGTTCTTC. Translation: CASASGKYNEQFF.

The DNA for the CDR3 is TGCAGTGTTTGGGACTTTGAGCAGTTCTTC. This sequence encodes CSVWDFEQFF. This chain links TRBV20-1 with TRBJ2-1; tentative D call: TRBD2 (6 bases). Germline V gives CDR1 DFQATT, CDR2 SNEGSKA (reference sequence). CDR3 length equals 10 residues. V lost 7 bases, J lost 9 bases, and 10 bases lay in between.

This sequence joins TRBV7-9 and TRBJ2-7, with 10 bases that match TRBD2. V dropped 5 bases and J dropped 2; count of bases not matched to a gene: 9. The CDR3 length is 16 residues. Per germline, CDR1 SEHNR and CDR2 FQNEAQ (reference sequence). CDR3 in DNA: TGTGCCAGCAGCCAAAATCGGCTAGCGGGAGCCTACGAGCAGTACTTC. It specifies CASSQNRLAGAYEQYF.

The chain carries TRBV15 and TRBJ1-1, with D possibly TRBD1 on 5 matching bases. The CDR3 is 12 amino acids. CDR1 is LNHNV and CDR2 is YYDKDF in the germline V gene (reference sequence). V lost 0 bases, J lost 7 bases, and 6 bases lay in between. CDR3 sequence: CATSRDQGEAFF. DNA of the CDR3: TGTGCCACCAGCAGAGATCAGGGTGAAGCTTTCTTT.

This clone occurred once. CDR3 in amino acids: CASSLAEAGKAFF. CDR3 coding DNA: TGTGCCAGCAGCTTAGCGGAGGCAGGGAAAGCTTTCTTT. This rearrangement joins TRBV7-8 to TRBJ1-1, with D maybe TRBD1 (5 bases). V lost 0 bases and J lost 9, with 11 bases in between. Germline values: CDR1 SGHVS, CDR2 FQNEAQ. The CDR3 length is 13 residues.

This clone is a singleton in its sample. This chain connects TRBV10-2 to TRBJ2-7, with 11 positions matching TRBD2. The CDR3 has 16 residues. Germline V CDR1 and CDR2: WSHSY, SAAADI. V shed 3 bases and J 5 bases; nucleotides not matched to a gene: 9. In nucleotides, the CDR3 is TGCGCCAGCAGTGACCGAGAGACTAGCGGGATCCACGAGCAGTACTTC. Encoded protein: CASSDRETSGIHEQYF.

The V gene is TRBV2, the J gene TRBJ2-2, with TRBD1 matching 9 bases. The length of the CDR3 is 15 residues. The ends lost 7 bases at V and 6 bases at J; junction bases unmatched: 9. Germline V gene lookup returns CDR1 SNHLY and CDR2 FYNNEI. DNA for the CDR3: TGTGCCAGCAAGGGACAGGGAGCTCCATCCGGGGAGCTGTTTTTT. Protein: CASKGQGAPSGELFF.

This chain connects TRBV19 to TRBJ1-1, with D possibly matching TRBD1 (6 bases). Germline V CDR1 and CDR2: LNHDA, SQIVND (reference sequence). V dropped 3 bases and J dropped 6 bases, with 11 bases sitting between them. The CDR3 runs to 13 residues. CDR3 sequence (DNA): TGTGCCAGTAGTATGAGGGGGGACTCTGAAGCTTTCTTT. Its translation: CASSMRGDSEAFF.

This chain links TRBV25-1 with TRBJ2-3, with D perhaps TRBD2 (5 bases). Germline values: CDR1 MGHDK, CDR2 SYGVNS. The V and J ends lost 3 bases and 6 bases respectively, with 10 bases between them. This CDR3 is built from 13 residues. CDR3 sequence reads: CASSDPPGDTQYF. DNA of the CDR3: TGTGCCAGCAGTGACCCCCCGGGGGATACGCAGTATTTT.

V usage is TRBV2 and J usage is TRBJ2-1; D uncertain. With 3 bases removed from V and 0 bases from J, the gap between germline ends came to 6 bases. Germline V CDR1 and CDR2: SNHLY, FYNNEI. This CDR3 spans 14 amino acids. The CDR3 nucleotides are TGTGCCAGCAGTGAGCGGATCTCCTACAATGAGCAGTTCTTC. Amino acids: CASSERISYNEQFF.

This clone occurred once. The chain combines TRBV7-2 with TRBJ1-1, with TRBD1 matching 8 bases. CDR3 size: 15 residues. The V and J ends lost 5 bases and 6 bases, in that order; junction bases with no gene match: 11. CDR1 and CDR2 from the germline V gene are SGHTA and FQGNSA. The CDR3 coding sequence is TGTGCCAGCAGCGTCGGACAGGGAATGGAGTCTGAAGCTTTCTTT. Encoded protein: CASSVGQGMESEAFF. The whole variable domain, remainder taken from reference TRBV7-2 and TRBJ1-1, is GAGVSQSPSNKVTEKGKDVELRCDPISGHTALYWYRQSLGQGLEFLIYFQGNSAPDKSGLPSDRFSAERTGGSVSTLTIQRTQQEDSAVYLCASSVGQGMESEAFFGQGTRLTVV.

This sequence joins TRBV18 and TRBJ1-6, with D possibly matching TRBD1 (6 bases). The germline gives CDR1 KGHSH, CDR2 LQKENI. The CDR3 has 16 residues. Trimming stripped 2 bases from V and 6 bases from J, with 14 bases between. The CDR3 reads CASSPSGGRGNSPLHF. CDR3 coding DNA: TGTGCCAGCTCACCAAGCGGGGGGCGAGGTAATTCACCCCTCCACTTT. The full variable domain, rest sourced from reference TRBV18 and TRBJ1-6, is NAGVMQNPRHLVRRRGQEARLRCSPMKGHSHVYWYRQLPEEGLKFMVYLQKENIIDESGMPKERFSAEFPKEGPSILRIQQVVRGDSAAYFCASSPSGGRGNSPLHFGNGTRLTVT.

V usage is TRBV9 and J usage is TRBJ2-5, with 9 positions matching TRBD1. The J segment lost 2 bases and the V segment lost 3 bases, leaving 5 bases of the junction unmatched. Germline lookup yields CDR1 SGDLS and CDR2 YYNGEE. The length of the CDR3 is 15 residues. The CDR3 DNA reads as TGTGCCAGCAGCGGGACAGGGGTGAGTCAAGAGACCCAGTACTTC. It translates to CASSGTGVSQETQYF.

The chain recombines TRBV21-1 with TRBJ1-2. TRBV21-1 is shown as a pseudogene. CDR3 length: 14 amino acids. The CDR3 reads CASSTGTGGYGYTF. The CDR3 coding sequence is TGTGCCAGCAGCACTGGGACCGGGGGCTATGGCTACACCTTC.

This clone has only one observation. The rearrangement joins TRBV4-2 to TRBJ2-2; D gene uncertain. V gave up 4 bases and J gave up 3 bases, with 9 bases separating them. The CDR3 loop spans 14 amino acids. Per germline, CDR1 LGHNA and CDR2 YNFKEQ. CDR3 bases: TGTGCCAGCAGCCCTGGGATGTACACCGGGGAGCTGTTTTTT. This encodes CASSPGMYTGELFF.